What follows is one T cell receptor (beta chain) and its context. The antigen is undetermined. 60 Vbeta and 13 Jbeta primers were used in PCR. TCRdb's table, derived via immunoSEQ multiplex PCR, lists solely in-frame clones and lacks some. This sample's table reports about 79,000 clones. This sample is part of a study of cytomegalovirus exposure and HLA in healthy donors. Study-wide findings and caveats: The authors later linked a missense DCLRE1C variant to TCR beta V- and J-gene trimming. In a later analysis, TCR association rates varied by HLA locus: DRB1 most, HLA-C fewest. CMV antigen specificity was confirmed in vitro for a few CMV-associated chains. It was reported in a later analysis that an Asian-associated ancestry cluster showed fewer N-insertions than the roughly 660-donor mean.

The material sequenced was PBMCs. The receptor's source is a man in his thirties or forties in good health and CMV-seronegative.

CDR3 protein: CASSLLETNYGYTF. The CDR3 DNA follows: TGCGCCAGCAGCCTGCTCGAGACTAACTATGGCTACACCTTC. The chain carries TRBV5-1 and TRBJ1-2; no definite D call. V was pared by 4 bases and J by 0 bases, with 10 bases between. The CDR3 totals 14 residues. Germline V gene sequence: CDR1 SGHRS, CDR2 YFSETQ. Variable domain in full (rest from reference TRBV5-1 and TRBJ1-2): KAGVTQTPRYLIKTRGQQVTLSCSPISGHRSVSWYQQTPGQGLQFLFEYFSETQRNKGNFPGRFSGRQFSNSRSEMNVSTLELGDSALYLCASSLLETNYGYTFGSGTRLTVV.